This TCR beta chain emerged from a study of shared clonotypes between healthy human individuals. Across the whole study: Participating donors consisted of a couple of women and three men aged 18 to 49. Findings of the study overall: Researchers sampled only blood; tissue repertoires likely differ. Among several donors, roughly 5% of naive CD4 clonotypes were found in common.

Losses at the gene ends were 7 bases for V and 0 bases for J; bases not matched to a gene: 12. CDR3 length: 17 amino acids. In germline, CDR1 is SEHNR, CDR2 FQNEAQ (reference sequence). Once extracted for a subset, genomic DNA was divided evenly among several immunoSEQ plates. Here immunoSEQ multiplex PCR was the method, and the copy in TCRdb shows in-frame clones only, minus some. The sample shows about 980,000 clones, approximately 76% of them seen only once. As for this clone: Antigen specificity is unknown.

The sequence was collected from a young man in good health. This sequence joins TRBV7-9 and TRBJ1-3; TRBD1 aligns across 7 bases. Sequences were obtained from memory CD4+ T cells sorted from blood. Subset indicated: CD45RA-negative fraction. CDR3 amino acids: CASTGSSPGGSGNTIYF. CDR3 sequence (DNA): TGTGCCAGCACCGGGTCGTCCCCAGGGGGCTCTGGAAACACCATATATTTT.